This entry describes one T cell receptor beta chain. Its antigen is unknown. Profiling relied on immunoSEQ multiplex PCR, and the TCRdb table lists in-frame clones only, not all of them. The repertoire has tens of thousands of clones, roughly 79% of them found once; the top ten carry around 10%. The entry originates in a study of a mutant IDH1 vaccine in newly diagnosed glioma. Turning to the study itself: Radiotherapy alone preceded vaccination by 4-6 weeks; alternatively, vaccination started with temozolomide cycles. Those enrolled had earlier been treated with radiotherapy, temozolomide, or both, mostly both. Notes on the study in general: Pseudoprogression appears to have had no connection to changes in top peripheral T cell clonotypes.

There are 13 residues in the CDR3. The V gene's germline CDR1 is MGHRA and CDR2 YSYEKL. V was pared by 3 bases and J by 0 bases, with 3 bases between. Time point reported: week 5, during vaccination. Doses comprised 300 ug of mutant IDH1 20-mer peptide each, plus topical imiquimod. The source of this sequence is a man aged 50 to 60 with glioma. The specimen comprised PBMCs, sampled from a glioma patient whose treatment included an IDH1 peptide vaccine. The rearrangement links TRBV4-1 to TRBJ1-3, with D unresolved. The CDR3 region has the DNA TGCGCCAGCAGCCAGGACTCTGGAAACACCATATATTTT. This sequence encodes CASSQDSGNTIYF.